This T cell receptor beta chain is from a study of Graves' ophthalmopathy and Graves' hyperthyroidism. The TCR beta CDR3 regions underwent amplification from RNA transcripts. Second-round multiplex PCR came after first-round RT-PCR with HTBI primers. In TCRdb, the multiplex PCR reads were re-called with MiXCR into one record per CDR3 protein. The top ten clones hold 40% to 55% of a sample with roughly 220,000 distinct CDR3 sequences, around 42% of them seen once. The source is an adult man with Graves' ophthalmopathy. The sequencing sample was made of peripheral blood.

CDR3 DNA: TGTGCCAGCAGACCAAGCAACTATGGCTACACCTTC. Translation: CASRPSNYGYTF. The chain carries TRBV5-5 and TRBJ1-2; D is unresolved. Per germline, CDR1 SGHKS and CDR2 YYEKEE (reference sequence). Trimming cost V 5 bases and J 2 bases, with 7 bases left between them. CDR3 size: 12 residues.